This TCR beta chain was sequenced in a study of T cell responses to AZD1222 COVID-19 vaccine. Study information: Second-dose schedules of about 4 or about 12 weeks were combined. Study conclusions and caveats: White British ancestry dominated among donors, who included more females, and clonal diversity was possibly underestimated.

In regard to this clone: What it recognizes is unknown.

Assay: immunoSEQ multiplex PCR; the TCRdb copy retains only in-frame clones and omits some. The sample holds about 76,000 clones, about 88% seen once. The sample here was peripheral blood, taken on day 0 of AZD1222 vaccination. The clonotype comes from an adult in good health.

CDR3: CASSPTPGGTGELFF. For the CDR3, the DNA is TGCGCCAGCAGCCCGACCCCAGGGGGGACCGGGGAGCTGTTTTTT. This chain connects TRBV5-1 to TRBJ2-2; TRBD1 is a possible D gene (7 bases). The CDR3 runs 15 residues. From germline, CDR1 is SGHRS and CDR2 YFSETQ. The V and J ends lost 4 bases and 5 bases respectively, with 15 bases between them. The variable domain in full, with the rest retrieved from reference TRBV5-1 and TRBJ2-2, is KAGVTQTPRYLIKTRGQQVTLSCSPISGHRSVSWYQQTPGQGLQFLFEYFSETQRNKGNFPGRFSGRQFSNSRSEMNVSTLELGDSALYLCASSPTPGGTGELFFGEGSRLTVL.